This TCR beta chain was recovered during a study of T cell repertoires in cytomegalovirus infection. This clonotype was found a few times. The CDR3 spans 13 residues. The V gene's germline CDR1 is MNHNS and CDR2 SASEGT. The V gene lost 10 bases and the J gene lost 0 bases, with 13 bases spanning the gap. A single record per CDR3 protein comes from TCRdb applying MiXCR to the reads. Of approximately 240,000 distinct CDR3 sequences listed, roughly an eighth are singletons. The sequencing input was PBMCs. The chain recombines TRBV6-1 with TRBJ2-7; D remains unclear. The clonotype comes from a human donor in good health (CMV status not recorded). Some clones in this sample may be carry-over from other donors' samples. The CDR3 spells CATLAEYSYEQYF. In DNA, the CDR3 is TGTGCCACCTTGGCAGAGTACTCCTACGAGCAGTACTTC.